A selection of T cell receptor beta chains follows, all from one sample in a study of blood T cells in healthy people across ages. From the 5' RACE reads, TCRdb called clonotypes with MiXCR, one entry per CDR3 protein. Here the sample spans about 1,400,000 distinct CDR3 sequences, 45% to 70% being singletons. The sample was blood. These receptors all stem from a man aged 18 to 35 in good health. The CDR3 runs from the conserved cysteine through the conserved F or W. Each record gives: V gene, J gene, clone size, D gene, CDR3 DNA, CDR3 protein. D genes are given only for firm matches. Some rows have no size entry. The others give once, few or many, or a class for an expanded clone.

V: TRBV6-1
J: TRBJ2-7
size: few
D: NA
DNA: TGTGCCAGCAGTGATCCGGGACGGGGCTCCTACGAGCAGTACTTC
CDR3: CASSDPGRGSYEQYF

V: TRBV7-8
J: TRBJ2-3
size: NA
D: NA
DNA: TGTGCCAGCAGCCCGGGACCTGACGAAGATACGCAGTATTTT
CDR3: CASSPGPDEDTQYF

V: TRBV20-1
J: TRBJ2-7
size: NA
D: NA
DNA: TGCAGTGCTAGAATCGTGGGTCGGGGTACGTCGCCCTACGAGCAGTACTTC
CDR3: CSARIVGRGTSPYEQYF

V: TRBV7-9
J: TRBJ1-4
size: NA
D: NA
DNA: TGTGCCAGCAGGGATTGGGGGACTAATGAAAAACTGTTTTTT
CDR3: CASRDWGTNEKLFF

V: TRBV20-1
J: TRBJ1-2
size: few
D: TRBD1
DNA: TGCAGTGCTCGGGACAGGGGATACTATGGCTACACCTTC
CDR3: CSARDRGYYGYTF

V: TRBV6-2/TRBV6-3
J: TRBJ2-1
size: NA
D: NA
DNA: TGTGCCAGCAGTTACCCTCGACTAGTCAGCGAGCAGTTCTTC
CDR3: CASSYPRLVSEQFF

V: TRBV5-1
J: TRBJ2-7
size: NA
D: TRBD1
DNA: TGCGCCAGCAGCTTGGACGGACAGGGGTCGAACGAGCAGTACTTC
CDR3: CASSLDGQGSNEQYF

V: TRBV4-2
J: TRBJ2-1
size: NA
D: TRBD2
DNA: TGTGCCAGCAGCCAACTAGCGGGGGGGCTTTTGTCCTACAAGGAGCAGTTCTTC
CDR3: CASSQLAGGLLSYKEQFF

V: TRBV12-3/TRBV12-4
J: TRBJ2-5
size: NA
D: TRBD2
DNA: TGTGCCAGCAGTGTAGCGGGAGGAGGGAGAGAGCAGTACTTC
CDR3: CASSVAGGGREQYF

V: TRBV4-3
J: TRBJ2-3
size: NA
D: NA
DNA: TGCGCCAGCAGCCAAGGGAGCCATTGGGGCACAGATACGCAGTATTTT
CDR3: CASSQGSHWGTDTQYF

V: TRBV4-3
J: TRBJ2-5
size: NA
D: NA
DNA: TGCGCCAGCAGCCAAGTGTACGGAAACTCTCAAGAGACCCAGTACTTC
CDR3: CASSQVYGNSQETQYF

V: TRBV6-2/TRBV6-3
J: TRBJ1-1
size: NA
D: NA
DNA: TGTGCCAGCAGTGACTCACCGTCAGCAGCTTTCTTT
CDR3: CASSDSPSAAFF

V: TRBV7-2
J: TRBJ1-2
size: NA
D: NA
DNA: TGTGCCAGCAGCCTCCTGCCCCGGGGAGGCTATGGCTACACCTTC
CDR3: CASSLLPRGGYGYTF

V: TRBV20-1
J: TRBJ1-2
size: once
D: NA
DNA: TGCAGTGCTAGAATGGGTACCGGGTCAGCTAACTATGGCTACACCTTC
CDR3: CSARMGTGSANYGYTF

V: TRBV11-2
J: TRBJ2-7
size: once
D: NA
DNA: TGTGCCAGCAGCTTAGAAGCGACGGATGTCTACGAGCAGTACTTC
CDR3: CASSLEATDVYEQYF

V: TRBV7-9
J: TRBJ2-1
size: NA
D: NA
DNA: TGTGCCAGCAGCCCTCCTAGCACCCTCGGGTCCTACAATGAGCAGTTCTTC
CDR3: CASSPPSTLGSYNEQFF

V: TRBV11-2
J: TRBJ2-7
size: NA
D: TRBD2
DNA: TGTGCCAGCAGCTTTCTGACTAGCTATTCCTACGAGCAGTACTTC
CDR3: CASSFLTSYSYEQYF

V: TRBV7-2
J: TRBJ2-5
size: NA
D: NA
DNA: TGTGCCAGCAGCTTAGAGGCAGGGGTGGTGGAGACCCAGTACTTC
CDR3: CASSLEAGVVETQYF

V: TRBV3-1
J: TRBJ2-5
size: NA
D: TRBD1
DNA: TGTGCCAGCAGCCAAACGACAGGGGATATGGAGACCCAGTACTTC
CDR3: CASSQTTGDMETQYF

V: TRBV12-3/TRBV12-4
J: TRBJ2-7
size: few
D: NA
DNA: TGTGCCAGCAGTTCCCCCCCCTACGAGCAGTACTTC
CDR3: CASSSPPYEQYF

V: TRBV20-1
J: TRBJ2-5
size: few
D: NA
DNA: TGCAGTGCTAGAACCGAGACCGGGACTGCCGTGGGTTCGTACTTC
CDR3: CSARTETGTAVGSYF

V: TRBV7-9
J: TRBJ2-7
size: once
D: TRBD2
DNA: TGTGCCAGCAGCCCCCTTTTTAGCGGGAGTCAACCCGAGCAGTACTTC
CDR3: CASSPLFSGSQPEQYF

V: TRBV7-8
J: TRBJ2-5
size: few
D: NA
DNA: TGTGCCAGCACCCTCCGGGGCCTCCAAGAGACCCAGTACTTC
CDR3: CASTLRGLQETQYF

V: TRBV11-2
J: TRBJ2-6
size: few
D: NA
DNA: TGTGCCAGCAGCTCGGTGGGGACCCCGGGACCGACTCTTGCTGGGGCCAACGTCCTGACTTTC
CDR3: CASSSVGTPGPTLAGANVLTF

V: TRBV15
J: TRBJ2-3
size: NA
D: TRBD2
DNA: TGTGCCACCAAAGCAGCGGGGGCGGGGGATACGCAGTATTTT
CDR3: CATKAAGAGDTQYF

V: TRBV20-1
J: TRBJ1-1
size: few
D: TRBD1
DNA: TGCAGGGGGGTCGCCGGGACAGGATCCCTTGAAGCTTTCTTT
CDR3: CRGVAGTGSLEAFF

V: TRBV20-1
J: TRBJ1-4
size: NA
D: NA
DNA: TGCAGTGCTAAAGGACGGATGAGTGAAAAACTGTTTTTT
CDR3: CSAKGRMSEKLFF

V: TRBV15
J: TRBJ1-2
size: few
D: NA
DNA: TGTGCCACCAGCAGTCACTTATCGATCACCTTC
CDR3: CATSSHLSITF

V: TRBV20-1
J: TRBJ2-7
size: NA
D: NA
DNA: TGCAGTGCTTCTCCAGGGGGGGGGTTCTACGAGCAGTACTTC
CDR3: CSASPGGGFYEQYF

V: TRBV9
J: TRBJ2-3
size: NA
D: TRBD2
DNA: TGTGCCAGCAGCCAAACTAGCGGGGGGTCCTCTAGCACAGATACGCAGTATTTT
CDR3: CASSQTSGGSSSTDTQYF

V: TRBV6-5
J: TRBJ2-5
size: NA
D: NA
DNA: TGTGCCAGCAGTCCTACCTTAGCGGTAAACCAAGAGACCCAGTACTTC
CDR3: CASSPTLAVNQETQYF

V: TRBV6-1
J: TRBJ2-3
size: NA
D: TRBD2
DNA: TGTGCCAGCAGTGCCCGACTAGCGGGAGGTGAGGAAACAGATACGCAGTATTTT
CDR3: CASSARLAGGEETDTQYF

V: TRBV25-1
J: TRBJ1-1
size: NA
D: NA
DNA: TGTGCCAGCCGGGGGCTGACAGGGAACACTGAAGCTTTCTTT
CDR3: CASRGLTGNTEAFF

V: TRBV29-1
J: TRBJ2-1
size: NA
D: TRBD2
DNA: TGCAGCGTGGGGGGGAACCGGGGGTTCTTC
CDR3: CSVGGNRGFF